This TCR beta chain stems from a study of OX40 agonist ivuxolimab in advanced cancers. About the study: A history of anti-PD-1, anti-PD-L1 or anti-CTLA-4 therapy was acceptable, and 40% to 45% had some.

Blood sampling was done at baseline, cycle 4 day 1, and cycle 7 day 1. Concerning this clone: Its antigen is unidentified.

Assay used: immunoSEQ multiplex PCR; TCRdb lists only in-frame clones, some missing. The table lists over 45,000 clones, approximately 85% of them singletons. Study results and caveats: CD8+ T cells averaged more expanded clones than CD4+.

This TCR derives from an adult with an advanced solid tumor such as melanoma, head and neck, liver or kidney cancer. The sequencing used CD4+ or CD8+ T cells sorted from blood, collected in a trial of the OX40 agonist ivuxolimab.

CDR3 nucleotide sequence: TGTGCCAGTAGTATGCGGATGAACACTGAAGCTTTCTTT. It encodes CASSMRMNTEAFF. The gene calls are TRBV19 and TRBJ1-1; D gene uncertain. The CDR3 covers 13 residues. Deletions cut 3 bases from V and 0 bases from J, with 5 bases between. CDR1 is LNHDA and CDR2 is SQIVND in the germline V gene (reference sequence).